The rows below give T cell receptor beta chains drawn from one sample of a study of T cell responses to AZD1222 COVID-19 vaccine. Clones were sequenced by immunoSEQ multiplex PCR, and TCRdb holds only the in-frame ones, with some missing. The sample gives tens of thousands of clones, 80% to 90% of which show up once; about 14% is in the top ten. This specimen was peripheral blood, taken on day 0 of AZD1222 vaccination. The receptor source for this set is an adult in good health. CDR3s include the opening cysteine and the closing phenylalanine or tryptophan. Fields, in order: D gene, V gene, CDR3 protein. A D gene is named only where the DNA matches it firmly.

>NA|TRBV19
CASSGGGDLNTEAFF
>TRBD1|TRBV2
CASRSGTGDNYGYTF
>NA|TRBV6-5
CASSFDMVGSPLHF
>TRBD1|TRBV5-1
CASSGEGTDGSPLHF
>NA|TRBV19
CASSIGYRDNTEAFF
>TRBD2|TRBV11-2
CASSPRLAGVYNEQFF
>NA|TRBV7-9
CASSFGRSSGNTIYF
>TRBD1|TRBV24-1
CATRPTGQGGEAFF
>NA|TRBV5-4
CASSLGAGRSGNEQFF
>NA|TRBV7-9
CASSLMVAGEQYF
>TRBD1|TRBV9
CASSSTGGSNQPQHF
>TRBD2|TRBV24-1
CATSDLKLAGDTQYF
>NA|TRBV9
CASSVEGWTGGELFF
>NA|TRBV7-9
CASQLGAGEQYF
>NA|TRBV7-7
CASSLKSDSPLHF
>NA|TRBV2
CASSGGLGYNQPQHF
>TRBD1|TRBV5-1
CASSLWTGGAGEQYF
>TRBD1|TRBV18
CASSPPGQGVFGELFF
>NA|TRBV7-7
CASSLFGGPPAGELFF
>NA|TRBV19
CASSIGPGATYEQYF
>TRBD2|TRBV7-8
CASSLARTSFEQFF
>NA|TRBV30
CAWSLQPEAFF
>TRBD1|TRBV2
CASIQGLANEKLFF
>NA|TRBV19
CASSRWQDSYNEQFF
>NA|TRBV5-1
CASSPEDLSSYTF
>NA|TRBV5-1
CASSFLGDEYNEQFF
>NA|TRBV7-6
CASSLVGGSSGNTIYF
>TRBD2|TRBV18
CASSPRGSGSQETQYF
>TRBD1|TRBV18
CASSPQGDQPQHF
>NA|TRBV6-5
CASSWGRQSNQPQHF
>NA|TRBV19
CASSIVRGTGELFF
>NA|TRBV7-8
CASSLTGLSNQPQHF
>NA|TRBV6-5
CASTPGTNSGNTIYF
>TRBD1|TRBV7-8
CASSPTTGGSGNTIYF
>NA|TRBV30
CAWSVLYGGGYTF
>TRBD1|TRBV5-6
CASSWSGGINQPQHF
>NA|TRBV6-5
CASSYSGAGNPYEQYF
>NA|TRBV10-3
CAISESAQGGSYEQYF
>TRBD1|TRBV30
CAWTTGGGQPQHF
>NA|TRBV3-1/TRBV3-2
CASSQEGGGALYEQYF
>TRBD2|TRBV7-9
CASSSTSGIADTQYF
>NA|TRBV7-9
CASSLEFGTKTPQTF
>NA|TRBV19
CATLDGEKLFF
>NA|TRBV9
CASSVGSSYNEQFF
>NA|TRBV6-6
CASSQVGGYTEAFF
>NA|TRBV6-5
CASRLHRSVETQYF
>NA|TRBV27
CASSHGSSYEQYF